This T cell receptor beta chain was captured in a study of blood T cell repertoires in COVID-19. Study in general: There were acute and convalescent COVID-19 samples, and they came from the United States, Italy and Spain.

From germline, CDR1 is SGHTA and CDR2 FQGNSA. V lost 5 bases and J lost 0; bases outside the gene matches: 8. There are 16 residues in the CDR3. Per the original methods: By means of reference gene primer amplification, nucleated cell counts were estimated. The method was immunoSEQ multiplex PCR; TCRdb's version includes in-frame clones alone and lacks a portion of them. V, J and clone size are taken as reported in that table, and D and trimming were inferred from the DNA itself. The sample lists fewer than 350,000 clones; roughly 87% were seen once. The V gene is TRBV7-2, the J gene TRBJ2-7; 9 bases line up with TRBD2. The clonotype originates from a man aged 25 to 40 with COVID-19, enrolled during active disease. Sequencing used peripheral blood. This CDR3 reads CASSPMVAGVSYEQYF. The CDR3 bases are TGTGCCAGCAGCCCAATGGTAGCGGGAGTCTCCTACGAGCAGTACTTC.